The 21 T cell receptor beta chains presented below share a single source sample, sequenced in a study of cytotoxic CD8 clonotypes in ibrutinib-treated CLL. Assay used: immunoSEQ multiplex PCR; TCRdb lists only in-frame clones, some missing. The table shows roughly 160,000 clones, with approximately 84% occurring only once. The material sequenced was PBMCs, taken after 24 months of ibrutinib treatment. These receptors all come from a human donor with chronic lymphocytic leukemia.

This clone appeared once. The rearrangement uses TRBV9 and TRBJ2-7, with D perhaps matching TRBD1 (6 bases). The CDR3 runs to 12 residues. Germline CDR1 reads SGDLS; CDR2 reads YYNGEE. Trimming removed 0 bases from V and 6 bases from J, with 7 bases in between. CDR3 in amino acids: CASSVVGGEQYF. The CDR3 DNA is TGTGCCAGCAGCGTAGTAGGGGGCGAGCAGTACTTC.

The chain carries TRBV6-6 and TRBJ1-5; tentatively, D is TRBD1 (6 bases). Trimming left V 6 bases short and J 3 bases short, with 15 bases between. The germline gives CDR1 MNHNY, CDR2 SVGAGI (reference sequence). The CDR3 has 15 residues. The DNA of the CDR3 is TGTGCCAGCAGCCTAGGGGGAAGTAACAATCAGCCCCAGCATTTT. This codes for CASSLGGSNNQPQHF.

This clone was found once. The genes are TRBV28 and TRBJ1-3; D might be TRBD1 (5 bases). From germline, CDR1 is MDHEN and CDR2 SYDVKM. This CDR3 is 17 amino acids long. Trimming pared 3 bases from V and 4 bases from J, leaving 19 bases between. The CDR3 region has the DNA TGTGCCAGCAGTTTGTCGGGGCTACCATCGAAGGGAAACACCATATATTTT. Its protein is CASSLSGLPSKGNTIYF.

J is TRBJ1-2 and V is TRBV2; the D is unclear. With 8 bases removed from V and 4 bases from J, the gap between germline ends came to 20 bases. The CDR3 is 15 residues long. Germline-derived CDR1 and CDR2 are SNHLY and FYNNEI. CDR3 nucleotide sequence: TGTGCCAGCCGCTCGACGGGCACCCTCGTCTATGGCTACACCTTC. It is translated as CASRSTGTLVYGYTF.

V usage is TRBV7-2 and J usage is TRBJ1-1; D not certain. Trimming cost V 1 base and J 0 bases, with 9 bases left between them. Germline CDR1 is SGHTA and CDR2 is FQGNSA. CDR3 length: 15 amino acids. The CDR3 nucleotides are TGTGCCAGCAGCTTAGTGGCGGGGATGAACACTGAAGCTTTCTTT. As protein: CASSLVAGMNTEAFF. The full variable domain, in which reference TRBV7-2 and TRBJ1-1 provide the parts outside the CDR3, is GAGVSQSPSNKVTEKGKDVELRCDPISGHTALYWYRQSLGQGLEFLIYFQGNSAPDKSGLPSDRFSAERTGGSVSTLTIQRTQQEDSAVYLCASSLVAGMNTEAFFGQGTRLTVV.

DNA for the CDR3: TGTGCCAGCAGTTTAGCGGGAGTAATAAGCTACGAGCAGTACTTC. It translates to CASSLAGVISYEQYF. The V gene is TRBV28, the J gene TRBJ2-7; 7 nucleotides line up with TRBD2. In germline, CDR1 is MDHEN, CDR2 SYDVKM. Trimming took 2 bases from V and 3 from J; bases not matched to a gene: 7. The CDR3 contains 15 residues.

The chain is built from TRBV27 and TRBJ2-2; TRBD2 might be the D (5 bases). CDR1 and CDR2 (germline): MNHEY, SMNVEV (reference sequence). Trimming took 5 bases from V and 8 from J, leaving 12 bases between them. The CDR3 spans 13 residues. The CDR3, as DNA: TGTGCCAGCAGTCTCTCTTGGGAGGGGGAGCTGTTTTTT. Its protein product is CASSLSWEGELFF.

The rearrangement joins TRBV19 to TRBJ2-1; 8 bases match TRBD1. V gave up 6 bases and J gave up 2 bases; unmatched junction bases: 6. This CDR3 region has 15 residues. Germline CDR1 and CDR2: LNHDA and SQIVND (reference sequence). CDR3 region: CASRSDRGPYNEQFF. CDR3 nucleotide sequence: TGTGCCAGTAGAAGTGACAGGGGACCCTACAATGAGCAGTTCTTC.

This sequence joins TRBV5-1 and TRBJ2-3; D is possibly TRBD2 (7 bases). Trimming took off 0 bases at V and 2 bases at J, with 13 bases between the two ends. Germline V gives CDR1 SGHRS, CDR2 YFSETQ. The CDR3 totals 16 residues. DNA for the CDR3: TGCGCCAGCAGCTTGGTTGCGGGGGCGTCCACAGATACGCAGTATTTT. Translation: CASSLVAGASTDTQYF.

The J gene is TRBJ2-7, the V gene TRBV5-5; D gene uncertain. The V end lost 0 bases, the J end lost 5 bases, and 9 bases lay between the germline ends. This CDR3 contains 13 residues. Germline V lookup: CDR1 SGHKS, CDR2 YYEKEE (reference sequence). CDR3 bases: TGTGCCAGCAGCTTGGGGGCTCAGCACGAGCAGTACTTC. This translates into CASSLGAQHEQYF. The full variable domain, in which reference TRBV5-5 and TRBJ2-7 provide the parts outside the CDR3, is DAGVTQSPTHLIKTRGQQVTLRCSPISGHKSVSWYQQVLGQGPQFIFQYYEKEERGRGNFPDRFSARQFPNYSSELNVNALLLGDSALYLCASSLGAQHEQYFGPGTRLTVT.

The chain employs TRBV19 and TRBJ2-1; 12 bases map to TRBD2. The CDR3 extends over 14 amino acids. Germline-derived CDR1 and CDR2 are LNHDA and SQIVND (reference sequence). V trimming: 5 bases; J trimming: 7 bases; junction bases outside the gene matches: 3. CDR3 in DNA: TGTGCCAGTAGTGGACTAGCGGGGCCTAATGAGCAGTTCTTC. This gives the protein CASSGLAGPNEQFF.

V usage is TRBV13 and J usage is TRBJ1-1, with a possible D match to TRBD1 (6 bases). V was cut by 5 bases and J by 4 bases, with 20 bases left in between. The germline V gene encodes CDR1 PRHDT and CDR2 FYEKMQ (reference sequence). The CDR3 is 16 residues long. In DNA, the CDR3 is TGTGCCAGCAGCCTCGGGGGGCTGGGGCAGAGCACTGAAGCTTTCTTT. Protein: CASSLGGLGQSTEAFF.

The chain links TRBV6-1 to TRBJ2-3; TRBD1 matches at 12 bases. After removal of 2 bases from V and 8 bases from J, the junction contained 8 bases not matched to a gene. CDR3 length equals 16 residues. The germline gives CDR1 MNHNS, CDR2 SASEGT. Written as DNA, the CDR3 is TGTGCCAGCAGTGAACAGAGGGGACAGGGGGCGGCTACGCAGTATTTT. Translation: CASSEQRGQGAATQYF.

V gene TRBV19 combines with J gene TRBJ1-5; 9 bases are shared with TRBD1. Germline V gene lookup returns CDR1 LNHDA and CDR2 SQIVND (reference sequence). The CDR3 has 13 amino acids. With V trimmed by 7 bases and J by 6 bases, 4 bases remained unmatched. The CDR3 nucleotides are TGTGCCAGTACCGACAGGGGGAGTCAGCCCCAGCATTTT. This encodes CASTDRGSQPQHF.

The J gene is TRBJ1-1, the V gene TRBV28; TRBD1 matches at 9 bases. This CDR3 region has 18 residues. Germline values: CDR1 MDHEN, CDR2 SYDVKM. Germline trimming cut 6 bases from V and 3 bases from J; bases unmatched to any gene: 17. CDR3 in DNA: TGTGCCAGCAGCCCGGGGGACAGGGATGTAAGCCGGGACACTGAAGCTTTCTTT. Translation: CASSPGDRDVSRDTEAFF.

Comment on this clone: A single base separates this from a much larger clone, so it may be a read error. The chain couples TRBV27 to TRBJ1-2; D uncertain. Germline assignment: CDR1 MNHEY and CDR2 SMNVEV (reference sequence). The CDR3 is 15 amino acids. The CDR3 reads CANSLYPAHNYGYTF. DNA for the CDR3: TGTGCCAACAGTTTATATCCAGCCCATAACTATGGCTACACCTTC.

The chain links TRBV30 to TRBJ2-3; D remains ambiguous. V lost 0 bases to trimming and J lost 5 bases, with 6 bases between them. The germline CDR1 and CDR2 sequences are GTSNPN and SVGIG (reference sequence). This CDR3 is 12 amino acids long. CDR3 bases: TGTGCCTGGAGTGTCTGGGGAGATACGCAGTATTTT. Its protein is CAWSVWGDTQYF.

The chain carries TRBV6-5 and TRBJ1-1; D call uncertain. The V gene's germline CDR1 is MNHEY and CDR2 SVGAGI. V lost 0 bases and J lost 4, with 15 bases in between. CDR3 size: 16 residues. The CDR3: CASSYSFGSGSTEAFF. CDR3 bases: TGTGCCAGCAGTTACTCGTTCGGCAGTGGAAGCACTGAAGCTTTCTTT.

V is TRBV11-2 and J is TRBJ2-7; D is possibly TRBD1 (5 bases). The CDR3 is 15 residues long. The V end lost 3 bases, the J end lost 5 bases, and 17 bases lay between the germline ends. Germline V gene lookup returns CDR1 SGHAT and CDR2 FQNNGV. The CDR3 sequence: CASSLGLPGVDEQYF. In nucleotides, the CDR3 is TGTGCCAGCAGCTTGGGGCTGCCTGGGGTCGACGAGCAGTACTTC.

The chain carries TRBV15 and TRBJ1-5, with 8 positions matching TRBD1. Unmatched junction bases numbered 10, after V lost 0 bases and J lost 9 bases. Germline CDR1 is LNHNV and CDR2 is YYDKDF (reference sequence). The CDR3 runs to 16 residues. The CDR3 DNA reads as TGTGCCACCAGCAGAGAAAAGGACAGGGCCGCCCGGCCCCAGCATTTT. Translation gives CATSREKDRAARPQHF. The entire variable domain, with the rest obtained from reference TRBV15 and TRBJ1-5, is as follows: DAMVIQNPRYQVTQFGKPVTLSCSQTLNHNVMYWYQQKSSQAPKLLFHYYDKDFNNEADTPDNFQSRRPNTSFCFLDIRSPGLGDTAMYLCATSREKDRAARPQHFGDGTRLSIL.

The V call is TRBV2, the J call TRBJ2-3, with 8 bases that match TRBD2. This CDR3 has 15 amino acids. Germline-derived CDR1 and CDR2 are SNHLY and FYNNEI. Trimming cost V 3 bases and J 5 bases; bases outside gene matches: 7. CDR3 amino acids: CASSDYGGAGDTQYF. DNA of the CDR3: TGTGCCAGCAGTGACTACGGGGGGGCGGGAGATACGCAGTATTTT.